The 15 T cell receptor beta chains presented below share a single source sample, sequenced in a study of patients and donors after allogeneic stem cell transplantation. TCRdb analysed the RT-PCR reads with MiXCR anew, one entry per CDR3 protein. The sample holds 25,000 to 40,000 distinct CDR3 sequences; 30% to 40% are singletons and the top ten take over 65%. Sequencing was carried out using blood, either unsorted or a sorted T cell fraction (not recorded which). These receptors originate from a human donor who was either an allogeneic HSCT recipient or a stem cell or donor lymphocyte infusion donor (not recorded which). It is not recorded whose cells these are; they may come from a transplant donor.

This clonotype was found a few times. J is TRBJ1-1 and V is TRBV27, with D unresolved. Germline V gives CDR1 MNHEY, CDR2 SMNVEV (reference sequence). The length of the CDR3 is 11 residues. The CDR3 bases are TGTCCTAGCGGGAGTGGGACTGAAGCTTTCTTT. It codes for CPSGSGTEAFF.

The chain links TRBV5-1 to TRBJ2-3, with TRBD1 identical over 8 bases. The CDR3 is made up of 13 amino acids. With 0 bases clipped from V and 6 bases from J, the junction kept 0 bases outside the gene matches. Germline V gene data show CDR1 as SGHRS and CDR2 as YFSETQ. In DNA, the CDR3 is TGCGCCAGCAGCTTGGACAGGGGGGATACGCAGTATTTT. Translation gives CASSLDRGDTQYF.

Within the sample, this clonotype is medium-sized. Written as DNA, the CDR3 is TGTGCCAGCAGCTTGGGACCTCAAGAGACCCAGTACTTC. It specifies CASSLGPQETQYF. The chain employs TRBV12-3 or TRBV12-4 and TRBJ2-5; D assignment may be TRBD1 or TRBD2 (5 bases each). This CDR3 comprises 13 residues. Trimming pared 6 bases from V and 2 bases from J, leaving 10 bases between.

This rearrangement joins TRBV4-3 to TRBJ2-7, with 7 bases that match TRBD2. V shed 4 bases and J 3 bases; nucleotides not matched to a gene: 9. The CDR3 sequence is 15 residues long. Looked up from germline, CDR1 is LGHNA and CDR2 is YSLEER. CDR3 loop: CASSPQRDRLYEQYF. The CDR3 DNA reads TGCGCCAGCAGCCCCCAGCGGGATCGCCTCTACGAGCAGTACTTC.

The rearrangement links TRBV7-9 to TRBJ1-3, with D unresolved. Germline CDR1 reads SEHNR; CDR2 reads FQNEAQ (reference sequence). CDR3 length: 15 amino acids. V lost 5 bases, J lost 0 bases, and 11 bases lay in between. The CDR3 sequence is CASSPQPRSGNTIYF. CDR3 DNA sequence: TGTGCCAGCAGCCCCCAGCCCCGCTCTGGAAACACCATATATTTT.

This clonotype was counted only a few times. The rearrangement uses TRBV14 and TRBJ1-2, with a weak D call TRBD1 (6 bases). The CDR3 totals 14 residues. Germline V gene lookup returns CDR1 SGHDN and CDR2 FVKESK. The germline V and J ends were trimmed by 0 bases and 9 bases, with 14 bases remaining between them. The CDR3 here is CASSQDLGAHRYTF. The CDR3 DNA is TGTGCCAGCAGCCAAGATCTGGGGGCACATCGCTACACCTTC.

The chain has TRBV7-9 and TRBJ2-3; D is undetermined. CDR1 is SEHNR and CDR2 is FQNEAQ in the germline V gene (reference sequence). V lost 3 bases and J lost 2, with 15 bases in between. The CDR3 has 16 amino acids. CDR3 sequence: CASSFSALSSTDTQYF. CDR3 DNA: TGTGCCAGCAGCTTCTCAGCCCTCTCATCCACAGATACGCAGTATTTT.

This clonotype was seen a few times. The chain uses TRBV4-3 and TRBJ2-5; no definite D call. The CDR3 runs 14 residues. From germline, CDR1 is LGHNA and CDR2 YSLEER. Trimming removed 0 bases from V and 5 bases from J, with 10 bases in between. The CDR3 nucleotides read TGCGCCAGCAGCCAAGATCGTTGGTATGAGACCCAGTACTTC. This sequence encodes CASSQDRWYETQYF.

The table lists this clonotype with many counts. The chain uses TRBV12-3 or TRBV12-4 and TRBJ1-4, with D perhaps TRBD1 (5 bases). Trimming removed 6 bases from V and 7 bases from J, with 15 bases in between. CDR3 length: 14 amino acids. CDR3 residues: CASSRQGGGEKLFF. The CDR3 coding sequence is TGTGCCAGCAGCCGCCAGGGTGGCGGTGAAAAACTGTTTTTT.

This clonotype was detected only a few times. V is TRBV10-3 and J is TRBJ2-3; the D gene is possibly TRBD2 (6 bases). The germline V and J ends were trimmed by 1 base and 1 base, with 12 bases remaining between them. Germline CDR1 and CDR2: ENHRY and SYGVKD. The CDR3 covers 16 residues. The CDR3 is CAISEFSGLGTDTQYF. The CDR3 nucleotides read TGTGCCATCAGTGAGTTCTCGGGACTGGGCACAGATACGCAGTATTTT.

A note on this clonotype: One end of the junction fails to match germline, which may point to a read error. The chain uses TRBV7-8 and TRBJ2-5; D gene ambiguous. Germline V gene data show CDR1 as SGHVS and CDR2 as FQNEAQ. The CDR3 is 14 amino acids. The CDR3 region has the DNA TGTGCCAGCAGCTTAGGGATCGCCCAACAGACCCAGTACTTC. Translating gives CASSLGIAQQTQYF.

The chain joins TRBV29-1 to TRBJ1-1; TRBD1 is a possible D gene (6 bases). This CDR3 contains 12 residues. Germline values: CDR1 SQVTM, CDR2 ANQGSEA. V was shortened by 4 bases and J by 1 base, with 7 bases between the two germline ends. The DNA of the CDR3 is TGCAGCGTTGCGGGACAGAACACTGAAGCTTTCTTT. Encoded protein: CSVAGQNTEAFF. The full variable domain, its missing parts supplied by reference TRBV29-1 and TRBJ1-1, is SAVISQKPSRDICQRGTSLTIQCQVDSQVTMMFWYRQQPGQSLTLIATANQGSEATYESGFVIDKFPISRPNLTFSTLTVSNMSPEDSSIYLCSVAGQNTEAFFGQGTRLTVV.

A note on this clonotype: The germline gene is not matched at one end of the junction; a read error may be the cause. The rearrangement joins TRBV29-1 to TRBJ2-3, with TRBD2 matching 7 bases. This CDR3 is 15 amino acids long. Looked up from germline, CDR1 is SQVTM and CDR2 is ANQGSEA. The CDR3 loop is CRVALGGSGTDTQYF. CDR3 DNA sequence: TGCAGGGTTGCCCTTGGCGGGAGTGGGACAGATACGCAGTATTTT.

This clonotype was seen only a few times. This chain links TRBV29-1 with TRBJ2-7; the D is unclear. The CDR3 is 10 amino acids. The germline V gene encodes CDR1 SQVTM and CDR2 ANQGSEA. V was clipped by 2 bases and J by 7 bases, with 6 bases between them. The CDR3 is CSVEIVEQYV. CDR3 nucleotides: TGCAGCGTTGAAATTGTAGAGCAGTACGTC.

The table lists this clonotype with a few counts. CDR3 sequence reads: CASSFLENTEAFF. In DNA, the CDR3 is TGTGCCAGCAGTTTTCTGGAAAACACTGAAGCTTTCTTT. The chain links TRBV12-3 or TRBV12-4 to TRBJ1-1; unclear D gene. Trimming removed 3 bases at V and 2 bases at J, with 7 bases between. The CDR3 is 13 residues long.